This T cell receptor beta chain was observed in a study of cytomegalovirus exposure and HLA in healthy donors. Study results and caveats: Later analysis revealed greater clonal expansion in HLA-associated TCR beta chains than in equally common others. Specificity of a few CMV-associated chains for CMV antigens was verified in vitro. It was in a later analysis that TCR association rates were seen to vary by HLA locus, highest for DRB1 and lowest for HLA-C.

Vbeta (60) and Jbeta (13) primers were used in the PCR. Here immunoSEQ multiplex PCR was the method, and the copy in TCRdb shows in-frame clones only, minus some. The data hold around 120,000 clones, with about 73% observed a single time. V trimming: 4 bases; J trimming: 2 bases; junction bases outside the gene matches: 10. The length of the CDR3 is 16 residues. In germline, CDR1 is SGHNT, CDR2 YYREEE (reference sequence). On this clone: Antigen: not known.

This clonotype was obtained from a woman aged 40 to 50 in good health and CMV-seronegative. The sample taken for sequencing was PBMCs. The rearrangement uses TRBV5-4 and TRBJ2-7, with 9 bases fitting TRBD1. CDR3 protein: CASSPSRDRVTYEQYF. The CDR3 DNA sequence: TGTGCCAGCAGCCCGAGCCGGGACAGGGTCACCTACGAGCAGTACTTC. The variable domain in full, with the rest retrieved from reference TRBV5-4 and TRBJ2-7, is ETGVTQSPTHLIKTRGQQVTLRCSSQSGHNTVSWYQQALGQGPQFIFQYYREEENGRGNFPPRFSGLQFPNYSSELNVNALELDDSALYLCASSPSRDRVTYEQYFGPGTRLTVT.